This TCR beta chain is from a study of vaccination and CD4 T cells after COVID-19. Study information: PCR on nasal swabs identified SARS-CoV-2 in convalescent patients, of whom under ten were mild and one severe.

Researchers used the Oncomine TCR Beta short-read assay to sequence DNA from cultured CD4+ T cells. TCRdb re-called the PCR reads with MiXCR, one entry per CDR3 protein. The sample contains approximately 3,100 distinct CDR3 sequences, 70% to 80% of which appear only once. Treatment in this sample: roughly 11-day PBMC culture with coronavirus spike peptide pools or control peptides (ViraFEST assay). March to December 2020 was the span of positive PCR dates, which predated US Alpha, Beta and Delta variants. The CDR3 length is 15 residues. Trimming removed 9 bases from V and 0 bases from J, with 17 bases in between. CDR1 and CDR2 from the germline V gene are LNHDA and SQIVND (reference sequence). Of note for this clonotype: Its antigen is not identified.

This clonotype was sampled from a human donor who had recovered from COVID-19. The chain couples TRBV19 to TRBJ1-2; D unresolved. Specimen: CD4+ T cells from blood, cultured in vitro. The CDR3 coding sequence is TGTGCCAGCAAACAAGAGAGGGCAACTAACTATGGCTACACCTTC. Translation gives CASKQERATNYGYTF.